Following are 9 T cell receptor beta chains from one sample sequenced in a study of robustness of blood B and T cell sequencing. Instead of genomic DNA, mRNA was used to measure TCR beta repertoires. cDNA was made with a 5' template-switch oligo adding a universal priming site. The template-switch oligo carried a 12-nucleotide random UMI tagging each cDNA molecule. TCRdb passed the PCR reads through MiXCR, listing each CDR3 protein once. The sample yields around 1,600 distinct CDR3 sequences, over 60% seen once. The sequenced sample was peripheral blood. Receptors were obtained from a human donor in good health.

The chain joins TRBV6-5 to TRBJ2-3, with 11 bases fitting TRBD2. Germline-derived CDR1 and CDR2 are MNHEY and SVGAGI. This CDR3 spans 15 amino acids. After removal of 5 bases from V and 1 base from J, the junction contained 2 bases not matched to a gene. CDR3: CASSRTSGRTDTQYF. CDR3 bases: TGTGCCAGCAGTCGGACTAGCGGGCGCACAGATACGCAGTATTTT.

The CDR3 spells CSVDVGTDTQYF. The CDR3 DNA sequence: TGCAGCGTTGACGTTGGCACAGATACGCAGTATTTT. The chain recombines TRBV29-1 with TRBJ2-3, with D unresolved. V lost 3 bases to trimming and J lost 1 base, with 5 bases between them. The CDR3 runs 12 residues. CDR1 SQVTM and CDR2 ANQGSEA come from the germline V gene.

The V and J genes are TRBV20-1 and TRBJ1-6, with D hard to call. V lost 5 bases, J lost 7 bases, and 12 bases lay in between. CDR1 is DFQATT, CDR2 SNEGSKA, per germline (reference sequence). The CDR3 sequence is 13 residues long. Here the CDR3 reads CSALGIGNSPLHF. The CDR3 DNA is TGCAGTGCTCTCGGCATAGGAAATTCACCCCTCCACTTT.

The chain combines TRBV20-1 with TRBJ1-6; D not resolved. The CDR3 totals 13 residues. V was trimmed by 4 bases and J by 0 bases, leaving 4 bases between them. CDR1 DFQATT and CDR2 SNEGSKA come from the germline V gene (reference sequence). The CDR3: CSAMASYNSPLHF. As DNA, the CDR3 is TGCAGTGCTATGGCCTCCTATAATTCACCCCTCCACTTT.

The rearrangement joins TRBV5-4 to TRBJ2-2; unclear D gene. The germline V gene encodes CDR1 SGHNT and CDR2 YYREEE (reference sequence). The CDR3 covers 14 residues. The V end lost 5 bases, the J end lost 6 bases, and 14 bases lay between the germline ends. The CDR3 sequence is CASSFTEVPGELFF. The CDR3 DNA follows: TGTGCCAGCAGTTTCACCGAGGTTCCCGGGGAGCTGTTTTTT.

The chain carries TRBV10-3 and TRBJ2-1, with D perhaps TRBD1 (6 bases). Germline CDR1 ENHRY, CDR2 SYGVKD. Trimming left V 1 base short and J 5 bases short, with 12 bases between. The CDR3 covers 15 residues. CDR3 in amino acids: CAISEYSGTNNEQFF. The CDR3 nucleotides are TGTGCCATCAGTGAGTACTCCGGGACAAACAATGAGCAGTTCTTC.

This chain joins TRBV24-1 and TRBJ2-3; D assignment may be TRBD1 or TRBD2 (5 bases each). Germline V CDR1 and CDR2: KGHDR, SFDVKD. The CDR3 extends over 11 amino acids. Trimming pared 9 bases from V and 5 bases from J, leaving 8 bases between. Written as DNA, the CDR3 is TGTGCCACCGCGAGGGGAGATACGCAGTATTTT. This sequence encodes CATARGDTQYF.

The CDR3 DNA reads as TGTGCCAGCAGTTACGTTGGGGAGGACTACACCTTC. It encodes CASSYVGEDYTF. The V call is TRBV6-5, the J call TRBJ1-2, with no clear D. CDR1 MNHEY and CDR2 SVGAGI come from the germline V gene. CDR3 size: 12 residues. V was trimmed by 2 bases and J by 10 bases, leaving 11 bases between them.

This clonotype was found a few times. Here the CDR3 DNA reads TGTGCCAGCAGTTTTACTCTGGGTGGCCCCTATAATTCACCCCTCCACTTT. It yields the protein CASSFTLGGPYNSPLHF. The chain links TRBV11-1 to TRBJ1-6; D is unclear. CDR1 is SGHAT and CDR2 is FQDESV in the germline V gene (reference sequence). This CDR3 contains 17 residues. Trimming pared 6 bases from V and 2 bases from J, leaving 17 bases between.